The 27 T cell receptor beta chains below come from one sample, sequenced in a study of T cell changes during pregnancy in multiple sclerosis (dated by TCRdb to between 2019 and 2020). Receptor amplification or capture employed the immunoSEQ multiplex PCR assay. TCRdb stores this immuneACCESS table with in-frame sequences only. Part of the clones is absent; in the studies checked, under half of the shortfall reflects unresolved V genes, and no reason is known for the rest. Within this sample are about 53,000 clones, with around 90% of them counted one time only. 0.5% of the sample lies in the top ten. The sequencing used CD4+ T cells from peripheral blood mononuclear cells, collected in the third trimester of pregnancy. These receptors all stem from a female donor with multiple sclerosis, enrolled in a pregnancy study.

The chain joins TRBV4-1 to TRBJ1-3; tentatively, D is TRBD1 (6 bases). With 4 bases removed from V and 2 bases from J, the gap between germline ends came to 12 bases. CDR1 is MGHRA, CDR2 YSYEKL, per germline. This CDR3 contains 15 residues. In DNA form, the CDR3 reads TGCGCCAGCAGCCCTGCCGACAGGACTGGAAACACCATATATTTT. Its translation is CASSPADRTGNTIYF.

This CDR3 is CASSLLHYNSPLHF. The CDR3 nucleotides read TGTGCCAGCAGCTTATTACACTATAATTCACCCCTCCACTTT. The rearrangement joins TRBV7-9 to TRBJ1-6, with D unclear. CDR1 SEHNR and CDR2 FQNEAQ come from the germline V gene (reference sequence). V was pared by 2 bases and J by 3 bases, with 5 bases between. CDR3 size: 14 residues.

The chain uses TRBV30 and TRBJ2-7; 7 bases fit TRBD1. The CDR3 sequence is 16 residues long. J lost 4 bases, V lost 2 bases, and 14 bases had no gene match. Germline V CDR1 and CDR2: GTSNPN, SVGIG (reference sequence). The CDR3 DNA reads TGTGCCTGGAGTACCCTCGGGACAGCCTTAGTATACGAGCAGTACTTC. It codes for CAWSTLGTALVYEQYF. Using reference TRBV30 and TRBJ2-7 for the parts outside the CDR3, the full variable domain is SQTIHQWPATLVQPVGSPLSLECTVEGTSNPNLYWYRQAAGRGLQLLFYSVGIGQISSEVPQNLSASRPQDRQFILSSKKLLLSDSGFYLCAWSTLGTALVYEQYFGPGTRLTVT.

The chain is built from TRBV7-8 and TRBJ1-2; TRBD1 matches at 12 bases. The J segment lost 8 bases and the V segment lost 7 bases, leaving 8 bases of the junction unmatched. The CDR3 spans 14 residues. CDR1 SGHVS and CDR2 FQNEAQ come from the germline V gene. CDR3: CASIPGQGAQGYTF. In nucleotides, the CDR3 is TGTGCCAGCATCCCGGGACAGGGGGCACAAGGCTACACCTTC. Looking up the rest from reference TRBV7-8 and TRBJ1-2 gives the full variable domain: GAGVSQSPRYKVAKRGQDVALRCDPISGHVSLFWYQQALGQGPEFLTYFQNEAQLDKSGLPSDRFFAERPEGSVSTLKIQRTQQEDSAVYLCASIPGQGAQGYTFGSGTRLTVV.

The V gene is TRBV7-3, the J gene TRBJ2-3; possible D gene TRBD2, 7 bases. The CDR3 covers 14 residues. Germline V lookup: CDR1 SGHTA, CDR2 FQGTGA. V shed 8 bases and J shed 9 bases, with 21 bases lying between them. The CDR3 loop is CASSPGGGGRTQYF. In nucleotides, the CDR3 is TGTGCCAGCTCCCCGGGGGGAGGGGGACGGACGCAGTATTTT.

This clone was detected only once. CDR3 in amino acids: CASSLEAGGGYEQYF. CDR3 DNA: TGTGCCAGCAGCCTGGAGGCAGGGGGCGGCTACGAGCAGTACTTC. This chain joins TRBV7-3 and TRBJ2-7; 8 bases line up with TRBD1. The CDR3 extends over 15 amino acids. Trimming cost V 5 bases and J 3 bases; bases outside gene matches: 9. Germline V CDR1 and CDR2: SGHTA, FQGTGA.

The V and J genes are TRBV7-2 and TRBJ2-5; the match to TRBD1 covers 7 bases. The CDR3 runs 14 residues. CDR1 and CDR2 from the germline V gene are SGHTA and FQGNSA. The junction had 5 bases not matched to a gene; V was cut back by 5 bases and J by 2 bases. The CDR3 is CASSPGQLQETQYF. Here the CDR3 DNA reads TGTGCCAGCAGCCCGGGACAGCTACAAGAGACCCAGTACTTC.

The rearrangement links TRBV7-8 to TRBJ1-2, with D hard to call. Trimming took 1 base from V and 8 from J, leaving 11 bases between them. Germline V gene sequence: CDR1 SGHVS, CDR2 FQNEAQ. This CDR3 is 13 amino acids long. The DNA of the CDR3 is TGTGCCAGCAGCTTAGTACACGGCGGGGGCTACACCTTC. This sequence encodes CASSLVHGGGYTF.

V gene TRBV5-1 combines with J gene TRBJ2-3, with 16 nucleotides matching TRBD2. Germline-derived CDR1 and CDR2 are SGHRS and YFSETQ. V was clipped by 4 bases and J by 6 bases; unmatched bases: 8. This CDR3 has 17 residues. DNA of the CDR3: TGCGCCAGCAGCCCCGGGACTAGCGGGGGGGCGTGGGATACGCAGTATTTT. This sequence encodes CASSPGTSGGAWDTQYF.

This clone appeared a single time. This chain connects TRBV6-5 to TRBJ1-6; a possible D gene is TRBD1 (6 bases). Trimming took 2 bases from V and 7 from J, leaving 12 bases between them. This CDR3 has 15 residues. CDR1 is MNHEY, CDR2 SVGAGI, per germline. The CDR3 DNA reads TGTGCCAGCAGTTACCAGGGGATTCAGAATTCACCCCTCCACTTT. It is translated as CASSYQGIQNSPLHF.

This clone was counted once. The chain has TRBV19 and TRBJ2-5; tentative D call: TRBD2 (6 bases). V was clipped by 5 bases and J by 4 bases, with 14 bases between them. The CDR3 is 14 residues long. In germline, CDR1 is LNHDA, CDR2 SQIVND (reference sequence). In nucleotides, the CDR3 is TGTGCCAGTAGTCTCCGGAGGGCCCCAGAGACCCAGTACTTC. This codes for CASSLRRAPETQYF.

V usage is TRBV2 and J usage is TRBJ1-1; TRBD1 is a possible D gene (5 bases). The V and J ends lost 1 base and 5 bases respectively, with 14 bases between them. Germline V gene lookup returns CDR1 SNHLY and CDR2 FYNNEI. CDR3 length: 15 residues. In nucleotides, the CDR3 is TGTGCCAGCAGTGAAGTAGTAGGGGAAGGGACTGAAGCTTTCTTT. Translated: CASSEVVGEGTEAFF.

The chain links TRBV18 to TRBJ2-7; the D is unclear. The CDR3 is 14 amino acids. Trimming pared 4 bases from V and 2 bases from J, leaving 12 bases between. The germline gives CDR1 KGHSH, CDR2 LQKENI. CDR3 sequence (DNA): TGTGCCAGCTCACTTCACGCGGATACCTACGAGCAGTACTTC. Protein sequence: CASSLHADTYEQYF. Full variable domain (remainder filled in from reference TRBV18 and TRBJ2-7): NAGVMQNPRHLVRRRGQEARLRCSPMKGHSHVYWYRQLPEEGLKFMVYLQKENIIDESGMPKERFSAEFPKEGPSILRIQQVVRGDSAAYFCASSLHADTYEQYFGPGTRLTVT.

A few counts support this clone. The V gene is TRBV18, the J gene TRBJ1-1; 7 bases align to TRBD1. Germline V gene sequence: CDR1 KGHSH, CDR2 LQKENI. The J segment lost 7 bases and the V segment lost 3 bases, leaving 5 bases of the junction unmatched. The length of the CDR3 is 13 residues. The CDR3 loop is CASSPTGTVEAFF. The CDR3 coding sequence is TGTGCCAGCTCACCGACAGGGACGGTTGAAGCTTTCTTT.

The rearrangement links TRBV30 to TRBJ1-2; 7 positions match TRBD1. Losses at the gene ends were 2 bases for V and 8 bases for J; bases not matched to a gene: 8. The CDR3 length is 13 residues. Germline CDR1 GTSNPN, CDR2 SVGIG (reference sequence). CDR3 residues: CAWSRTPRGGYTF. The CDR3 nucleotides are TGTGCCTGGAGTCGTACCCCCAGGGGGGGCTACACCTTC.

J is TRBJ2-5 and V is TRBV11-2; D is unclear. The length of the CDR3 is 13 residues. The V end was cut by 1 base, the J end by 2 bases, with 5 bases between. Germline CDR1 reads SGHAT; CDR2 reads FQNNGV. CDR3 nucleotide sequence: TGTGCCAGCAGCTTAGGCGTTCAAGAGACCCAGTACTTC. Its protein product is CASSLGVQETQYF.

CDR3 nucleotide sequence: TGCGCCAGCAGCTTGGACCGAGATGAAAAACTGTTTTTT. Protein product: CASSLDRDEKLFF. J is TRBJ1-4 and V is TRBV5-1; no clear D gene. There are 13 residues in the CDR3. V dropped 0 bases and J dropped 6 bases, with 6 bases sitting between them. Per germline, CDR1 SGHRS and CDR2 YFSETQ. Filled out from reference TRBV5-1 and TRBJ1-4, the complete variable domain reads KAGVTQTPRYLIKTRGQQVTLSCSPISGHRSVSWYQQTPGQGLQFLFEYFSETQRNKGNFPGRFSGRQFSNSRSEMNVSTLELGDSALYLCASSLDRDEKLFFGSGTQLSVL.

This clone was recorded once. V is TRBV4-2 and J is TRBJ1-5; D uncertain. The V gene's germline CDR1 is LGHNA and CDR2 YNFKEQ. The CDR3 length is 13 residues. V was clipped by 0 bases and J by 4 bases, with 4 bases between them. Here the CDR3 DNA reads TGTGCCAGCAGCCAAGACCCGAATCAGCCCCAGCATTTT. The encoded protein is CASSQDPNQPQHF.

The genes are TRBV4-1 and TRBJ1-3, with D maybe TRBD1 (5 bases). V lost 4 bases and J lost 2, with 18 bases in between. The germline gives CDR1 MGHRA, CDR2 YSYEKL. The CDR3 is 17 amino acids. CDR3 in DNA: TGCGCCAGCAGCCGAGTTCCGGGGAGGGGTGCTGGAAACACCATATATTTT. It translates to CASSRVPGRGAGNTIYF.

The chain is built from TRBV14 and TRBJ2-7, with TRBD2 matching 9 bases. The CDR3 is 15 amino acids. Germline-derived CDR1 and CDR2 are SGHDN and FVKESK. V gave up 0 bases and J gave up 5 bases; unmatched junction bases: 5. CDR3 loop: CASSQDGTSLDEQYF. CDR3 in DNA: TGTGCCAGCAGCCAAGACGGGACTAGCCTCGACGAGCAGTACTTC.

V gene TRBV5-1 combines with J gene TRBJ2-1, with 8 bases that match TRBD2. The CDR3 loop spans 14 amino acids. J lost 6 bases, V lost 0 bases, and 2 bases had no gene match. Per the germline V gene, CDR1 is SGHRS and CDR2 is YFSETQ. The CDR3 spells CASSLDGGGNEQFF. The CDR3 nucleotides read TGCGCCAGCAGCTTGGACGGGGGGGGCAATGAGCAGTTCTTC.

V is TRBV5-1 and J is TRBJ1-1; TRBD1 agrees at 8 bases. The J segment lost 1 base and the V segment lost 1 base, leaving 3 bases of the junction unmatched. CDR1 is SGHRS, CDR2 YFSETQ, per germline. The CDR3 loop spans 15 amino acids. The CDR3: CASSLIGQGNTEAFF. The CDR3 nucleotides are TGCGCCAGCAGCTTGATCGGACAGGGGAACACTGAAGCTTTCTTT.

V usage is TRBV19 and J usage is TRBJ1-5; D is possibly TRBD1 (6 bases). The CDR3 runs to 16 residues. CDR1 and CDR2 (germline): LNHDA, SQIVND (reference sequence). Deletions cut 3 bases from V and 5 bases from J, with 17 bases between. This chain's CDR3 is CASSITTGMGYQPQHF. The CDR3 nucleotides are TGTGCCAGTAGTATCACAACAGGGATGGGATATCAGCCCCAGCATTTT.

The genes are TRBV19 and TRBJ1-1; D is undetermined. Trimming shortened V by 0 bases and J by 1 base, and 9 bases separated the two germline ends. The length of the CDR3 is 15 residues. Germline CDR1 is LNHDA and CDR2 is SQIVND (reference sequence). DNA for the CDR3: TGTGCCAGTAGTATAGATCCAGCTAGGAACACTGAAGCTTTCTTT. This translates into CASSIDPARNTEAFF.

The chain is built from TRBV7-2 and TRBJ2-1; D gene ambiguous. Between the trimmed V and J ends, which lost 4 bases and 6 bases, there was a span of 10 bases. Germline V gives CDR1 SGHTA, CDR2 FQGNSA. This CDR3 has 13 amino acids. CDR3 sequence reads: CASSWLRINEQFF. DNA of the CDR3: TGTGCCAGCAGCTGGCTCCGAATCAATGAGCAGTTCTTC.

V usage is TRBV6-5 and J usage is TRBJ2-5; D is ambiguous. Germline V gives CDR1 MNHEY, CDR2 SVGAGI. The CDR3 runs 15 residues. The V and J ends lost 1 base and 2 bases respectively, with 11 bases between them. The CDR3 is CASSYFPGLQETQYF. The CDR3 DNA reads as TGTGCCAGCAGTTACTTCCCAGGCCTACAAGAGACCCAGTACTTC.

This clone was seen more than once but under ten times. The V and J genes are TRBV4-2 and TRBJ2-7; TRBD2 matches 8 bases. Germline CDR1 LGHNA, CDR2 YNFKEQ. J gave up 4 bases and V 0 bases, and 14 bases lay outside the gene matches. CDR3 size: 18 residues. This chain's CDR3 is CASSQDLSLWSGGYEQYF. The CDR3 DNA sequence: TGTGCCAGCAGCCAAGATTTGAGTTTGTGGAGCGGGGGTTACGAGCAGTACTTC.